These T cell receptor beta chains were read from a single sample in a study of regulatory T cells in long-lasting Graves disease. TCRdb fed the multiplex PCR reads into MiXCR, producing one record per CDR3 protein. The table includes about 470,000 distinct CDR3 sequences, 20% to 25% detected once. The material was peripheral blood mononuclear cells (PBMCs), obtained when the disease was refractory, from a patient treated with antithyroid drugs. These receptors originate from a female donor with Graves disease. The CDR3 runs from the conserved cysteine through the conserved F or W. D genes are given only for firm matches. Only some rows state a clone size, as once, few, many or a class for expanded clones.

d_gene	v_gene	len	j_gene	abundance	CDR3aa	CDR3nt
TRBD1	TRBV29-1	15	TRBJ2-7	NA	CSVEDEGTGSYEQYF	TGCAGCGTTGAAGACGAGGGGACAGGGTCGTACGAGCAGTACTTC
TRBD1	TRBV25-1	14	TRBJ1-2	many	CASSETDRVGGYTF	TGTGCCAGCAGTGAAACGGACAGGGTCGGCGGCTACACCTTC
TRBD1	TRBV6-2/TRBV6-3	14	TRBJ1-1	many	CASSYSGQGGEAFF	TGTGCCAGCAGTTACTCCGGACAGGGGGGTGAAGCTTTCTTT
TRBD1	TRBV20-1	17	TRBJ2-2	many	CSAGAPGDRANTGELFF	TGCAGTGCCGGAGCCCCCGGGGACAGGGCGAACACCGGGGAGCTGTTTTTT
NA	TRBV24-1	15	TRBJ1-5	many	CATSPNAYSNQPQHF	TGTGCCACCAGCCCTAATGCGTATAGCAATCAGCCCCAGCATTTT
TRBD1	TRBV7-3	13	TRBJ2-7	NA	CASSLKRGLEQYF	TGTGCCAGCAGCTTAAAGAGGGGGCTCGAGCAGTACTTC
NA	TRBV20-1	14	TRBJ2-7	NA	CSALSLARQGEQYF	TGCAGTGCGCTGTCCTTGGCCCGGCAAGGCGAGCAGTACTTC
NA	TRBV3-1	12	TRBJ2-5	many	CASSQEGGTQYF	TGTGCCAGCAGCCAAGAGGGGGGCACCCAGTACTTC
TRBD1	TRBV20-1	14	TRBJ1-6	few	CGGTVSSYNSPLHF	TGCGGGGGGACAGTTAGCTCCTATAATTCACCCCTCCACTTT
NA	TRBV7-3	15	TRBJ2-3	NA	CASSLEGGPTDTQYF	TGTGCCAGCAGCCTGGAGGGGGGGCCCACAGATACGCAGTATTTT
TRBD2	TRBV20-1	16	TRBJ2-3	NA	CSARPIAGIPTDTQYF	TGCAGTGCCCGACCGATAGCGGGGATACCCACAGATACGCAGTATTTT
NA	TRBV7-8	13	TRBJ2-3	many	CASSSQASDTQYF	TGTGCCAGCAGCTCCCAAGCTTCGGATACGCAGTATTTT
NA	TRBV6-1	14	TRBJ1-1	NA	CASTLGGWNTEAFF	TGTGCCAGCACCTTGGGAGGGTGGAACACTGAAGCTTTCTTT
TRBD2	TRBV2	16	TRBJ2-5	many	CASSTSGHRYQETQYF	TGTGCCAGCTCGACTAGCGGACACCGGTACCAAGAGACCCAGTACTTC
NA	TRBV6-2/TRBV6-3	14	TRBJ2-4	many	CASSASIAKNIQYF	TGTGCCAGCAGTGCCTCCATAGCCAAAAACATTCAGTACTTC
TRBD2	TRBV20-1	16	TRBJ2-5	many	CSVAFGLAEFQETQYF	TGCAGTGTTGCCTTCGGACTAGCGGAATTCCAAGAGACCCAGTACTTC
TRBD1	TRBV20-1	13	TRBJ2-7	many	CSAREDRAYEQYF	TGCAGTGCTAGGGAAGACAGGGCCTACGAGCAGTACTTC
TRBD1	TRBV6-5	20	TRBJ2-2	few	CASSSSGTGLRGPPTGELFF	TGTGCCAGCAGTTCCTCCGGGACAGGCCTTCGCGGGCCCCCCACCGGGGAGCTGTTTTTT
NA	TRBV5-1	14	TRBJ1-2	many	CASSRSVGSYGYTF	TGCGCCAGCAGCCGTAGTGTGGGCTCCTATGGCTACACCTTC
NA	TRBV29-1	16	TRBJ2-1	NA	CSVEEGRGPAYNEQFF	TGCAGCGTTGAAGAAGGGAGGGGGCCGGCATACAATGAGCAGTTCTTC
TRBD1	TRBV30	12	TRBJ1-1	NA	CAWEDRGTEAFF	TGTGCCTGGGAGGACAGGGGCACTGAAGCTTTCTTT
NA	TRBV24-1	12	TRBJ2-7	many	CATSDPNTEQYF	TGTGCCACCAGTGATCCAAATACGGAGCAGTACTTC
NA	TRBV7-2	14	TRBJ1-2	NA	CASSPRTGGEGYTF	TGTGCCAGCAGCCCCCGGACGGGGGGTGAAGGCTACACCTTC
NA	TRBV20-1	14	TRBJ1-2	NA	CSAILKDSYYGYTF	TGCAGTGCTATCCTTAAGGACAGCTACTATGGCTACACCTTC
TRBD1	TRBV20-1	16	TRBJ1-4	few	CSARGGGNWGREKLFF	TGCAGTGCTCGGGGAGGGGGCAATTGGGGTAGAGAAAAACTGTTTTTT
NA	TRBV12-3/TRBV12-4	14	TRBJ2-3	NA	CASSLAVPSDTQYF	TGTGCCAGCAGTTTAGCGGTCCCCTCAGATACGCAGTATTTT
NA	TRBV12-3/TRBV12-4	14	TRBJ1-5	many	CASSFWERNQPQHF	TGTGCCAGCAGTTTTTGGGAGCGCAATCAGCCCCAGCATTTT
TRBD1	TRBV19	19	TRBJ2-6	NA	CASNHLWGQGAPGANVLTF	TGTGCCAGTAATCACCTCTGGGGACAGGGGGCACCTGGGGCCAACGTCCTGACTTTC
TRBD1	TRBV11-2	17	TRBJ1-4	many	CASSLFVTGTGGEKLFF	TGTGCCAGCAGCTTATTCGTCACCGGGACAGGGGGTGAAAAACTGTTTTTT
NA	TRBV28	14	TRBJ1-3	NA	CASTTMVSGNTIYF	TGTGCCAGCACCACAATGGTCTCTGGAAACACCATATATTTT
NA	TRBV19	13	TRBJ1-3	NA	CASSMDSRNTIYF	TGTGCCAGTAGTATGGACAGCAGAAACACCATATATTTT
NA	TRBV2	13	TRBJ1-1	many	CASSSTIQGEAFF	TGTGCCAGCAGCTCCACCATACAGGGTGAAGCTTTCTTT
NA	TRBV20-1	14	TRBJ2-6	few	CSATTSSGANVLTF	TGCAGTGCTACTACTAGCTCTGGGGCCAACGTCCTGACTTTC
NA	TRBV6-1	16	TRBJ2-7	NA	CASSIGGTGVLTEQYF	TGTGCCAGCAGCATCGGGGGCACAGGGGTCTTGACCGAGCAGTACTTC
NA	TRBV7-2	14	TRBJ2-3	few	CASSWTGGKDTQYF	TGTGCCAGCAGCTGGACAGGAGGGAAAGATACGCAGTATTTT
TRBD2	TRBV9	14	TRBJ2-7	NA	CASNPSGSNYEQYF	TGTGCCAGCAACCCTAGCGGGAGTAATTACGAGCAGTACTTC
NA	TRBV27	14	TRBJ1-5	many	CASSTATGNQPQHF	TGTGCCAGCAGTACCGCTACCGGCAATCAGCCCCAGCATTTT
NA	TRBV5-1	14	TRBJ2-7	NA	CASSVGRPLDEQYF	TGCGCCAGCAGCGTGGGGAGACCCCTCGACGAGCAGTACTTC
NA	TRBV10-3	14	TRBJ2-7	NA	CAISEEKGYYEQYF	TGTGCCATCAGTGAGGAGAAGGGATACTACGAGCAGTACTTC
NA	TRBV20-1	13	TRBJ1-2	many	CSARGGSTYGYTF	TGCAGTGCTAGAGGGGGTTCTACTTATGGCTACACCTTC
NA	TRBV5-1	13	TRBJ1-5	NA	CASSFTGYQPQHF	TGCGCCAGCAGCTTTACAGGCTATCAGCCCCAGCATTTT
TRBD2	TRBV24-1	13	TRBJ2-7	many	CATSQGGTYEQYF	TGTGCCACCAGTCAGGGAGGGACCTACGAGCAGTACTTC
NA	TRBV19	14	TRBJ1-3	NA	CASRYSGPGNTIYF	TGTGCCAGTAGATATTCGGGCCCGGGAAACACCATATATTTT
NA	TRBV28	12	TRBJ1-6	many	CASSFPNSPLHF	TGTGCCAGCAGTTTCCCCAATTCACCCCTCCACTTT
TRBD2	TRBV5-1	16	TRBJ2-7	few	CASSGLAGGFPYEQYF	TGCGCCAGCAGTGGGCTAGCGGGAGGATTTCCCTACGAGCAGTACTTC
TRBD1	TRBV15	15	TRBJ2-2	NA	CATPLGTEETGELFF	TGTGCCACTCCCCTGGGGACAGAGGAGACCGGGGAGCTGTTTTTT
NA	TRBV20-1	13	TRBJ2-7	NA	CSAIAGPPYEQYF	TGCAGTGCTATTGCAGGACCCCCCTACGAGCAGTACTTC
TRBD2	TRBV4-1	15	TRBJ2-5	NA	CASSQVGLAGETQYF	TGCGCCAGCAGCCAAGTCGGACTAGCGGGGGAGACCCAGTACTTC
TRBD1	TRBV7-9	15	TRBJ1-1	many	CASSPPGQGSLEAFF	TGTGCCAGCAGCCCACCGGGACAGGGAAGCCTCGAAGCTTTCTTT
NA	TRBV11-1	16	TRBJ2-2	NA	CASSSRQAVVTGELFF	TGTGCCAGCAGTTCTCGACAGGCGGTAGTGACCGGGGAGCTGTTTTTT
NA	TRBV3-1	13	TRBJ1-1	NA	CASNDDANTEAFF	TGTGCCAGCAACGACGACGCGAACACTGAAGCTTTCTTT
NA	TRBV5-1	13	TRBJ1-2	many	CASSQDSNYGYTF	TGTGCCAGCAGCCAAGATTCGAACTATGGCTACACCTTC
TRBD1	TRBV5-1	14	TRBJ2-2	few	CASSWTGGTGELFF	TGCGCCAGCAGCTGGACAGGGGGCACCGGGGAGCTGTTTTTT
TRBD2	TRBV9	14	TRBJ2-5	NA	CASSMWGGRETQYF	TGTGCCAGCAGCATGTGGGGGGGGAGAGAGACCCAGTACTTC
NA	TRBV14	13	TRBJ2-7	NA	CASSPARRYEQYF	TGTGCCAGCAGCCCCGCCCGACGTTACGAGCAGTACTTC
NA	TRBV4-2	15	TRBJ1-3	few	CASRTYRYSGNTIYF	TGTGCCAGCAGGACCTACCGTTACTCTGGAAACACCATATATTTT